The 17 T cell receptor beta chains presented below share a single source sample, sequenced in a study of regulatory T cells in long-lasting Graves disease. This sample's time point: newly diagnosed GD, antithyroid drugs for less than 3 months. PBMC RNA was the source of the TCR library. With iRepertoire HTBI primers and Arm-PCR of CDR3 regions, TCR beta libraries were built. One entry per CDR3 protein results from TCRdb running MiXCR on the multiplex PCR reads. The table has about 620,000 distinct CDR3 sequences, 16% seen once. This sample also appeared in a second study, on T cells in Graves' hyperthyroidism and ophthalmopathy.

Sequenced here: peripheral blood mononuclear cells (PBMCs), sampled at new diagnosis, from a patient treated with antithyroid drugs. The receptors were sampled from a woman aged 25-40 years with Graves disease.

A word on this clonotype: This clone may be a read error of a much larger clone one base away. V gene TRBV6-1 combines with J gene TRBJ1-1, with D uncertain. From germline, CDR1 is MNHNS and CDR2 SASEGT. The CDR3 covers 14 residues. V shed 3 bases and J shed 12 bases, with 20 bases lying between them. CDR3 coding DNA: TGTGCCAGCAGTGAGGCCACAGAGGGCTTTATATCTTTCTTT. It encodes CASSEATEGFISFF.

The genes are TRBV18 and TRBJ2-2; 10 positions agree with TRBD1. The CDR3 has 15 amino acids. Trimming at V came to 6 bases and at J to 5 bases, leaving 6 bases not matched to a gene. Germline CDR1 KGHSH, CDR2 LQKENI. The CDR3 region has the DNA TGTGCCAGCTCCCGGACAGGGGGGAAGACCGGGGAGCTGTTTTTT. Translating gives CASSRTGGKTGELFF.

This clonotype appeared many times. The J gene is TRBJ2-7, the V gene TRBV5-1; 11 nucleotides match TRBD2. After removal of 4 bases from V and 6 bases from J, the junction contained 6 bases not matched to a gene. The V gene's germline CDR1 is SGHRS and CDR2 YFSETQ. The CDR3 sequence is 14 residues long. CDR3 protein: CASSRTGTSGEQYF. The CDR3 DNA is TGCGCCAGCAGCCGGACCGGGACTAGCGGCGAGCAGTACTTC.

CDR3 sequence (DNA): TGCAGTGCTAGATCTACCGGCGGCGGAGCCTACGAGCAGTACTTC. Protein sequence: CSARSTGGGAYEQYF. The chain couples TRBV20-1 to TRBJ2-7; no definite D call. The CDR3 consists of 15 residues. Germline assignment: CDR1 DFQATT and CDR2 SNEGSKA (reference sequence). Trimming left V 2 bases short and J 2 bases short, with 16 bases between.

As for this clonotype: Since a much larger clone is just one base distant, this may be a read error. V gene TRBV12-5 combines with J gene TRBJ2-1; 9 bases line up with TRBD1. CDR3 length equals 15 residues. The ends lost 7 bases at V and 7 bases at J; junction bases unmatched: 11. Looked up from germline, CDR1 is LGHNT and CDR2 is FRNRAP. CDR3 protein: CASARATGGLNEQFF. The CDR3 DNA reads as TGTGCTAGTGCCCGCGCGACAGGGGGTCTTAATGAGCAGTTCTTC.

The sample holds a few counts of this clonotype. The chain joins TRBV4-1 to TRBJ2-7; TRBD2 is a possible D gene (5 bases). V was trimmed by 1 base and J by 2 bases, leaving 9 bases between them. Germline V lookup: CDR1 MGHRA, CDR2 YSYEKL. CDR3 length: 14 amino acids. The CDR3, as DNA: TGCGCCAGCAGCCAAGCCGGGGTTCCCTACGAGCAGTACTTC. It is translated as CASSQAGVPYEQYF.

This clonotype has ten or more counts. The rearrangement joins TRBV20-1 to TRBJ2-7; D is possibly TRBD2 (6 bases). The CDR3 loop spans 12 amino acids. With 5 bases removed from V and 1 base from J, the gap between germline ends came to 9 bases. In germline, CDR1 is DFQATT, CDR2 SNEGSKA (reference sequence). The CDR3 here is CSAGGTSYEQYF. The CDR3, as DNA: TGCAGTGCTGGGGGGACTTCCTACGAGCAGTACTTC.

This clonotype was seen repeatedly, ten times or more. The chain combines TRBV25-1 with TRBJ2-7; 9 bases agree with TRBD1. This CDR3 has 15 amino acids. V was pared by 2 bases and J by 1 base, with 3 bases of the junction left unmatched. CDR1 and CDR2 (germline): MGHDK, SYGVNS. The CDR3 sequence is CASSELDRGSYEQYF. CDR3 in DNA: TGTGCCAGCAGTGAACTCGACAGGGGGTCCTACGAGCAGTACTTC.

The chain couples TRBV24-1 to TRBJ1-2; possible D gene TRBD1, 5 bases. The CDR3 is 13 residues long. Germline CDR1 and CDR2: KGHDR and SFDVKD. Trimming cost V 4 bases and J 7 bases, with 12 bases left between them. CDR3 DNA: TGTGCCACCAGTGAACTTGACAGAGGTGGCTACACCTTC. Its translation is CATSELDRGGYTF.

This clonotype has more than one count but fewer than ten. This chain uses TRBV3-1 with TRBJ1-3, with D hard to call. Germline loops: CDR1 LGHDT, CDR2 YNNKEL (reference sequence). The CDR3 has 15 residues. Trimming shortened V by 1 base and J by 0 bases, and 7 bases separated the two germline ends. The CDR3 loop is CASSQAAASGNTIYF. DNA for the CDR3: TGTGCCAGCAGCCAAGCAGCCGCCTCTGGAAACACCATATATTTT.

The CDR3 DNA sequence: TGTGCCAGCAGACGGGGGGTCAGTGGAAACACCATATATTTT. It encodes CASRRGVSGNTIYF. The gene calls are TRBV6-1 and TRBJ1-3, with D perhaps TRBD1 (5 bases). The CDR3 totals 14 residues. Looked up from germline, CDR1 is MNHNS and CDR2 is SASEGT. Trimming cost V 6 bases and J 3 bases, with 12 bases left between them.

This chain links TRBV25-1 with TRBJ2-5; TRBD1 might be the D (6 bases). The CDR3 has 16 amino acids. Germline V gives CDR1 MGHDK, CDR2 SYGVNS. V was cut by 8 bases and J by 5 bases, with 24 bases left in between. The CDR3 DNA follows: TGTGCCAGCTCCTCTTCCCCCATTACGAGGGGGGAGACCCAGTACTTC. It codes for CASSSSPITRGETQYF.

This clonotype has more than one count but fewer than ten. The chain couples TRBV20-1 to TRBJ2-2; 7 bases align to TRBD2. The length of the CDR3 is 15 residues. Per the germline V gene, CDR1 is DFQATT and CDR2 is SNEGSKA (reference sequence). The J segment lost 4 bases and the V segment lost 0 bases, leaving 5 bases of the junction unmatched. This CDR3 reads CSARDFGTITGELFF. For the CDR3, the DNA is TGCAGTGCTAGAGATTTTGGGACTATCACCGGGGAGCTGTTTTTT.

This clonotype turned up a few times. This chain links TRBV2 with TRBJ2-7; TRBD1 matches at 8 bases. CDR1 is SNHLY, CDR2 FYNNEI, per germline. With 3 bases clipped from V and 2 bases from J, the junction kept 9 bases outside the gene matches. The CDR3 extends over 16 amino acids. The CDR3 reads CASSDLGQGTTYEQYF. The DNA for the CDR3 is TGTGCCAGCAGTGACTTAGGACAGGGAACGACCTACGAGCAGTACTTC. The variable domain in full, completed from reference TRBV2 and TRBJ2-7, reads EPEVTQTPSHQVTQMGQEVILRCVPISNHLYFYWYRQILGQKVEFLVSFYNNEISEKSEIFDDQFSVERPDGSNFTLKIRSTKLEDSAMYFCASSDLGQGTTYEQYFGPGTRLTVT.

This clonotype was counted at least ten times. The chain combines TRBV28 with TRBJ2-3, with D perhaps TRBD2 (5 bases). Between the trimmed V and J ends, which lost 2 bases and 7 bases, there was a span of 13 bases. Germline CDR1 MDHEN, CDR2 SYDVKM. The CDR3 covers 14 residues. CDR3 region: CASSLGRIANTQYF. In DNA form, the CDR3 reads TGTGCCAGCAGTTTAGGACGGATAGCGAATACGCAGTATTTT.

This clonotype was seen more than once but under ten times. CDR3 protein: CASSSRGSGNTIYF. The CDR3 DNA is TGTGCCAGCAGCTCAAGGGGGTCTGGAAACACCATATATTTT. This sequence joins TRBV5-6 and TRBJ1-3; D may be TRBD1 (6 bases). The germline CDR1 and CDR2 sequences are SGHDT and YYEEEE. The V end lost 3 bases, the J end lost 1 base, and 8 bases lay between the germline ends. The CDR3 extends over 14 amino acids.

This clonotype has a count of ten or more. The chain links TRBV28 to TRBJ2-2, with D perhaps matching TRBD2 (6 bases). Trimming removed 6 bases from V and 5 bases from J, with 10 bases in between. CDR3 length: 13 residues. Germline-derived CDR1 and CDR2 are MDHEN and SYDVKM. CDR3 DNA sequence: TGTGCCAGCAGCTTTAGCGGTACCGGGGAGCTGTTTTTT. This encodes CASSFSGTGELFF.